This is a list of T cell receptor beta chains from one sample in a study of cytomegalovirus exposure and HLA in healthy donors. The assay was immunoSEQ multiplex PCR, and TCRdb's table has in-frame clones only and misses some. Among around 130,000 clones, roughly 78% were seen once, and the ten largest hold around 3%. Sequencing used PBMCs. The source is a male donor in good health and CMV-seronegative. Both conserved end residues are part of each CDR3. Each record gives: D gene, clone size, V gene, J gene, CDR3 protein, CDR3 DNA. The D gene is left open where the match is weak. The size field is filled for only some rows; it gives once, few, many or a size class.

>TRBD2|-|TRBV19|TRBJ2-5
CASSIVLAGETQYF
TGTGCCAGTAGTATAGTCCTAGCGGGGGAGACCCAGTACTTC
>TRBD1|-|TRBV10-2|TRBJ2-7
CASNARRDRGLGEQYF
TGCGCCAGCAACGCGCGAAGGGACAGGGGGCTAGGGGAGCAGTACTTC
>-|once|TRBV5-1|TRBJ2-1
CASMDGTSSYNEQFF
TGCGCCAGCATGGACGGAACTAGCTCCTACAATGAGCAGTTCTTC
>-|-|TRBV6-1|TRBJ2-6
CASGGRSGANGLTF
TGTGCCAGTGGGGGGAGGTCCGGGGCCAACGGCCTGACTTTC
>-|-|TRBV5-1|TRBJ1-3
CASSLGQGRGNTIYF
TGCGCCAGCAGCTTGGGTCAGGGAAGGGGAAACACCATATATTTT
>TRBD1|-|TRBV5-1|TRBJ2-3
CASSLDGTGIGGTDTQYF
TGCGCCAGCAGCTTGGATGGGACAGGGATAGGAGGGACAGATACGCAGTATTTT
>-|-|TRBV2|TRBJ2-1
CASKTVGGPWDEQFF
TGTGCCAGTAAAACCGTTGGCGGCCCATGGGATGAGCAGTTCTTC
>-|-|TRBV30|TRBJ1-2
CAWSRDRPDYGYTF
TGTGCCTGGAGTAGAGACAGGCCAGACTATGGCTACACCTTC
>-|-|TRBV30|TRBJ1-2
CAWSVQTNYGYTF
TGTGCCTGGAGTGTTCAGACAAACTATGGCTACACCTTC
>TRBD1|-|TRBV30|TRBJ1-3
CAWQTGASGNTIYF
TGTGCCTGGCAGACAGGGGCTTCTGGAAACACCATATATTTT
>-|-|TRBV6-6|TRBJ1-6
CASCASQGGNSPLHF
TGTGCCAGCTGCGCCTCACAGGGCGGTAATTCACCCCTCCACTTT
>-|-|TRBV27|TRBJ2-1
CASKLNKLRDEQFF
TGTGCCAGCAAGTTAAATAAACTGAGGGATGAGCAGTTCTTC
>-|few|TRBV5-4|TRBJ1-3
CASSSTPASLDTIYF
TGTGCCAGCAGCTCCACCCCTGCCAGTTTGGACACCATATATTTT
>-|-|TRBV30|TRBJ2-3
CAWSLETDTQYF
TGTGCCTGGAGCCTGGAGACAGATACGCAGTATTTT
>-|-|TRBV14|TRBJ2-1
CASSPFRGNEQFF
TGTGCCAGCAGCCCCTTCCGCGGGAATGAGCAGTTCTTC
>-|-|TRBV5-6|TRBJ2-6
CASSFRVSGANGLTF
TGTGCCAGCAGCTTCAGGGTCTCTGGGGCCAACGGCCTGACTTTC
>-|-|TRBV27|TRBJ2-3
CASFPRYLPGGQTTQYF
TGTGCCAGTTTTCCGAGATACCTTCCCGGAGGTCAAACTACGCAGTATTTT
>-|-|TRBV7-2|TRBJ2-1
CASSLAWGGFHEQFF
TGTGCCAGCAGCTTAGCCTGGGGGGGCTTCCATGAGCAGTTCTTC
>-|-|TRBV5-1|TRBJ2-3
CASSSGERSTDTQYF
TGCGCCAGCAGCTCGGGGGAAAGAAGCACAGATACGCAGTATTTT
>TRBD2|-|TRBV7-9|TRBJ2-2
CSSSFGGAGELFF
TGTTCCAGCAGCTTCGGGGGGGCCGGGGAGCTGTTTTTT
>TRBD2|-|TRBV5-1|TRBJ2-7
CASSLGLAGGFYEQYF
TGCGCCAGCAGCTTGGGGCTAGCGGGAGGCTTTTACGAGCAGTACTTC
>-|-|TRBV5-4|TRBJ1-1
CASTDRAQGGKWLAEAFF
TGTGCCAGCACCGACCGTGCCCAGGGTGGTAAATGGCTCGCTGAAGCTTTCTTT
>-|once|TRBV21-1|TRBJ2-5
CASSRRAGADWETQYF
TGTGCCAGCAGCAGGAGAGCGGGAGCGGATTGGGAGACCCAGTACTTC
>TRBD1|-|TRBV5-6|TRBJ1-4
CASSSQGGDEKLFF
TGTGCCAGCAGCTCACAGGGGGGTGACGAAAAACTGTTTTTT
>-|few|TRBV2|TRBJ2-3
CASKTGRGTDTQYF
TGTGCCAGCAAAACAGGGAGGGGCACAGATACGCAGTATTTT
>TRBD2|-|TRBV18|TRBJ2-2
CASSPTSTYTGELFF
TGTGCCAGCTCACCGACTAGCACCTACACCGGGGAGCTGTTTTTT
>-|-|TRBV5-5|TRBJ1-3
CASSLVSGLYSGNTIYF
TGTGCCAGCAGCTTGGTTTCAGGTCTCTACTCTGGAAACACCATATATTTT
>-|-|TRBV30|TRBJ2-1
CAWDSGPVGQDEQFF
TGTGCCTGGGATTCGGGTCCTGTGGGGCAAGATGAGCAGTTCTTC
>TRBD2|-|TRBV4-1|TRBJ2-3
CASSQGTSGGVFLDTQYF
TGCGCCAGCAGCCAAGGGACTAGCGGGGGGGTGTTTTTAGATACGCAGTATTTT
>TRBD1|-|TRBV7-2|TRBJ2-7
CASSSTTGPYEQYF
TGTGCCAGCAGCTCAACGACAGGGCCCTACGAGCAGTACTTC